These 15 T cell receptor beta chains were sequenced from one sample in a study of T cells in Graves' hyperthyroidism and ophthalmopathy. RNA transcripts provided the source from which TCR beta CDR3 regions were amplified. Using the HTBI primer set, a first-round RT-PCR was run on the TCR CDR3. In TCRdb, the multiplex PCR reads were re-called with MiXCR into one record per CDR3 protein. The table records hundreds of thousands of distinct CDR3 sequences, roughly 15% of them present only once. The sample consisted of blood. The receptors come from a woman between 25 and 40 years old with Graves' hyperthyroidism.

This clonotype was seen many times. The rearrangement uses TRBV20-1 and TRBJ2-4, with D possibly being TRBD2 (6 bases). There are 14 residues in the CDR3. Germline loops: CDR1 DFQATT, CDR2 SNEGSKA (reference sequence). With 7 bases removed from V and 0 bases from J, the gap between germline ends came to 13 bases. The CDR3 DNA is TGCAGTGTACGGGGAGGAACAGCCAAAAACATTCAGTACTTC. It translates to CSVRGGTAKNIQYF.

The V call is TRBV10-3, the J call TRBJ2-7; 8 bases align to TRBD1. CDR3 length: 15 residues. Germline V CDR1 and CDR2: ENHRY, SYGVKD. V was clipped by 0 bases and J by 4 bases; unmatched bases: 5. As DNA, the CDR3 is TGTGCCATCAGTGAGTCAAGGACAGGGACATACGAGCAGTACTTC. As protein: CAISESRTGTYEQYF.

This clonotype was counted at least ten times. The J gene is TRBJ2-1, the V gene TRBV28; 9 positions match TRBD2. The length of the CDR3 is 17 residues. The germline V gene encodes CDR1 MDHEN and CDR2 SYDVKM. Trimming removed 5 bases from V and 0 bases from J; junction bases left unmatched: 8. The CDR3 region is CASSRLAESPSYNEQFF. CDR3 bases: TGTGCCAGCAGTCGACTAGCGGAGTCCCCCTCCTACAATGAGCAGTTCTTC.

This clonotype was counted a few times. The chain uses TRBV19 and TRBJ2-3; TRBD2 aligns across 8 bases. CDR1 and CDR2 (germline): LNHDA, SQIVND (reference sequence). CDR3 length: 16 amino acids. V shed 7 bases, J shed 2 bases, and the junction held 11 bases outside the gene matches. The CDR3 DNA is TGTGCCAGTACTCCCCCGGGACTAGAGATCACAGATACGCAGTATTTT. It yields the protein CASTPPGLEITDTQYF.

At least ten counts were recorded for this clonotype. The chain carries TRBV28 and TRBJ1-1; D gene unclear. The CDR3 loop spans 15 amino acids. Per the germline V gene, CDR1 is MDHEN and CDR2 is SYDVKM. V lost 5 bases to trimming and J lost 0 bases, with 13 bases between them. The CDR3 loop is CASSTFTDLNTEAFF. The CDR3, as DNA: TGTGCCAGCAGTACCTTTACAGACCTGAACACTGAAGCTTTCTTT.

This clonotype was detected only a few times. The chain joins TRBV12-3 or TRBV12-4 to TRBJ2-1, with TRBD2 matching 8 bases. This CDR3 spans 16 amino acids. With V trimmed by 1 base and J by 4 bases, 6 bases remained unmatched. CDR3 sequence (DNA): TGTGCCAGCAGTTTAGGAGTTAGCGGGATATACAATGAGCAGTTCTTC. This encodes CASSLGVSGIYNEQFF.

There are many counts of this clonotype. The gene calls are TRBV28 and TRBJ2-1; no reliable D call. CDR3 length equals 13 residues. The V end was cut by 6 bases, the J end by 3 bases, with 9 bases between. CDR1 is MDHEN, CDR2 SYDVKM, per germline. CDR3 loop: CASSSTLYNEQFF. DNA for the CDR3: TGTGCCAGCAGCTCCACCCTCTACAATGAGCAGTTCTTC.

In this sample, this clonotype turned up a few times. The chain uses TRBV20-1 and TRBJ1-3; D is undetermined. The germline gives CDR1 DFQATT, CDR2 SNEGSKA (reference sequence). Trimming stripped 6 bases from V and 3 bases from J, with 15 bases between. This CDR3 region has 14 residues. The CDR3 sequence is CSADPQELGNTIYF. The CDR3 coding sequence is TGCAGTGCAGACCCGCAGGAACTTGGAAACACCATATATTTT.

This clonotype was detected only a few times. The V call is TRBV2, the J call TRBJ1-5, with 7 bases matching TRBD1. CDR3 length: 16 residues. J gave up 3 bases and V 4 bases, and 9 bases lay outside the gene matches. Germline V gene sequence: CDR1 SNHLY, CDR2 FYNNEI. The CDR3 sequence is CASSVLSDRDNQPQHF. The CDR3 DNA is TGTGCCAGCAGTGTCTTGTCTGACAGGGACAATCAGCCCCAGCATTTT.

This clonotype occurred many times. This sequence joins TRBV6-2 or TRBV6-3 and TRBJ2-1; the D gene is possibly TRBD2 (6 bases). V lost 8 bases, J lost 5 bases, and 13 bases lay in between. The CDR3 extends over 13 amino acids. CDR1 is MNHEY and CDR2 is SVGEGT in the germline V gene. Here the CDR3 reads CASGLGGHNEQFF. CDR3 bases: TGTGCCAGCGGTCTAGGAGGGCACAATGAGCAGTTCTTC.

This clonotype came up a few times. This chain connects TRBV5-1 to TRBJ2-1; TRBD2 aligns across 12 bases. After removal of 1 base from V and 0 bases from J, the junction contained 8 bases not matched to a gene. The CDR3 runs to 19 residues. CDR1 is SGHRS and CDR2 is YFSETQ in the germline V gene. The CDR3 region is CASSLPLTSGSLSYNEQFF. As DNA, the CDR3 is TGCGCCAGCAGCTTGCCTTTGACTAGCGGGAGCCTCTCCTACAATGAGCAGTTCTTC.

Ten or more counts support this clonotype. The chain is built from TRBV12-3 or TRBV12-4 and TRBJ2-3, with TRBD2 as a possible D gene (6 bases). CDR3 size: 15 residues. V dropped 7 bases and J dropped 1 base, with 15 bases sitting between them. Written as DNA, the CDR3 is TGTGCCAGCACCTCTCGGGGGACCGGCACAGATACGCAGTATTTT. Protein sequence: CASTSRGTGTDTQYF.

The J gene is TRBJ2-2, the V gene TRBV30; 11 bases map to TRBD2. The CDR3 extends over 15 amino acids. The V and J ends lost 6 bases and 6 bases, in that order; junction bases with no gene match: 9. CDR1 and CDR2 (germline): GTSNPN, SVGIG (reference sequence). The DNA of the CDR3 is TGTGCCTGTCCACTAGCGGGAGTCGGTCCCGGGGAGCTGTTTTTT. Its translation: CACPLAGVGPGELFF.

V and J are TRBV7-3 and TRBJ2-2; D perhaps matches TRBD2 (6 bases). CDR3 length equals 19 residues. Trimming removed 5 bases from V and 1 base from J, with 23 bases in between. Looked up from germline, CDR1 is SGHTA and CDR2 is FQGTGA. CDR3 residues: CASSPLSRRAGGNTGELFF. The CDR3 region has the DNA TGTGCCAGCAGCCCGCTTAGCCGGAGGGCCGGAGGGAACACCGGGGAGCTGTTTTTT.

This clonotype was seen many times. The chain joins TRBV6-6 to TRBJ2-7, with a tentative D call TRBD2 (5 bases). CDR1 is MNHNY, CDR2 SVGAGI, per germline (reference sequence). V was shortened by 2 bases and J by 5 bases, with 13 bases between the two germline ends. CDR3 length equals 14 residues. CDR3 in DNA: TGTGCCAGCAGTTACGGAGGAGAGATCCACGAGCAGTACTTC. Translating it yields CASSYGGEIHEQYF.